The T cell receptor beta chain described here comes from a study of regulatory T cells in long-lasting Graves disease. This clonotype was counted ten times or more. Noted time point: persistent/refractory GD, antithyroid drugs over 5 years with positive TRAb. After RNA was extracted from PBMCs, the TCR library was made from it. The CDR3 length is 15 residues. Germline assignment: CDR1 SGHNT and CDR2 YENEEA. With 0 bases clipped from V and 0 bases from J, the junction kept 1 base outside the gene matches. The TCR beta library used iRepertoire HTBI primers with Arm-PCR amplification of CDR3. MiXCR was run by TCRdb on the multiplex PCR reads, yielding one entry per CDR3 protein. The sample lists under 500,000 distinct CDR3 sequences; about a fifth were seen once.

This clonotype originated in a female donor with Graves disease. The gene calls are TRBV11-3 and TRBJ2-7, with 8 nucleotides matching TRBD2. Sample: peripheral blood mononuclear cells (PBMCs), taken when the disease was refractory, from a patient treated with antithyroid drugs. The CDR3, as DNA: TGTGCCAGCAGCTTAGATAGCGGGGACTCCTACGAGCAGTACTTC. Protein sequence: CASSLDSGDSYEQYF.